This T cell receptor (beta chain) was found in a study of shared clonotypes between healthy human individuals. Notes on the study in general: Sampling covered blood only; tissue repertoires likely differ.

Worth noting for this clone: The target antigen is unknown.

The CDR3 contains 15 residues. CDR1 and CDR2 (germline): SGHTA, FQGNSA. V dropped 5 bases and J dropped 5; count of bases not matched to a gene: 10. Profiled with immunoSEQ multiplex PCR; TCRdb holds only in-frame clones, not every one. The sample gives about 2.3 million clones, approximately 90% of which show up once; 0.37% is in the top ten. The clonotype was recovered from a man aged 18 to 35 in good health. Some clones in this sample may be carry-over from other donors' samples. The sequenced material came from naive CD4+ T cells from PBMCs. Subset noted: CD45RA+ positively selected. V usage is TRBV7-2 and J usage is TRBJ2-3; 7 bases fit TRBD2. The CDR3 DNA sequence: TGTGCCAGCAGCCCAGACGGGAGGAGGGAAGATACGCAGTATTTT. It yields the protein CASSPDGRREDTQYF.